A selection of T cell receptor beta chains follows, all from one sample in a study of radiation and T cells in renal cell carcinoma. Sequenced by immunoSEQ multiplex PCR; TCRdb stores in-frame clones only, minus some. The table lists roughly 100,000 clones, 84% of them singletons. This specimen consisted of blood, obtained from a patient whose treatment included radiotherapy and nephrectomy. These receptors all stem from a man aged 55-75 years with renal cell carcinoma. Each CDR3 is given with its conserved first and last residue. A D gene is named only where the DNA matches it firmly. Clone size is not always given. Where it is, it says once, few, many or a class for expanded clones.

few,TRBV19,TRBD1,TRBJ2-3,CASSMTGGLDTQYF,TGTGCCAGTAGTATGACAGGGGGCCTGGATACGCAGTATTTT
-,TRBV19,TRBD2,TRBJ2-3,CASSPLGGDTDTQYF,TGTGCCAGTAGCCCCCTTGGGGGGGACACAGATACGCAGTATTTT
-,TRBV5-1,TRBD2,TRBJ2-3,CASSLGYTSGSFADTQYF,TGCGCCAGCAGCTTGGGGTACACTAGCGGGAGTTTCGCAGATACGCAGTATTTT
-,TRBV10-3,TRBD2,TRBJ2-2,CAIKVAGSNGELFF,TGTGCCATCAAGGTAGCGGGATCGAACGGGGAGCTGTTTTTT
-,TRBV11-3,-,TRBJ2-3,CASSFGTSDTQYF,TGTGCCAGCAGCTTCGGGACTTCAGATACGCAGTATTTT
-,TRBV11-2,-,TRBJ2-7,CASSLDRQTSYEQYF,TGTGCCAGCAGCTTAGACCGACAGACCTCCTACGAGCAGTACTTC
-,TRBV7-2,TRBD1,TRBJ1-1,CASSLAVTGGSAFF,TGTGCCAGCAGCTTAGCGGTGACAGGGGGCTCGGCTTTCTTT
-,TRBV4-1,TRBD2,TRBJ2-7,CASSQPYLAGVSPYEQYF,TGCGCCAGCAGCCAACCGTACCTAGCGGGAGTGTCTCCCTACGAGCAGTACTTC
-,TRBV11-2,TRBD2,TRBJ2-3,CASSQRLADTDTQYF,TGTGCCAGCAGCCAACGACTAGCGGACACAGATACGCAGTATTTT
-,TRBV2,-,TRBJ2-2,CASSVEGGLNTGELFF,TGTGCCAGCAGTGTCGAGGGGGGATTGAACACCGGGGAGCTGTTTTTT
few,TRBV5-1,TRBD1,TRBJ2-7,CASSLGGAWTGVSYEQYF,TGCGCCAGCAGCTTGGGTGGTGCCTGGACAGGGGTCTCCTACGAGCAGTACTTC
-,TRBV19,TRBD2,TRBJ2-1,CASSINPALAGAEQFF,TGTGCCAGTAGTATTAACCCGGCGCTAGCGGGAGCTGAGCAGTTCTTC
once,TRBV4-1,-,TRBJ2-7,CASSNRVRGAYEQYF,TGCGCCAGCAGCAACAGGGTCCGCGGGGCCTACGAGCAGTACTTC
-,TRBV28,-,TRBJ2-7,CASSFRGRSSYEQYF,TGTGCCAGCAGTTTTCGGGGGAGGAGCTCCTACGAGCAGTACTTC
-,TRBV28,-,TRBJ1-4,CASSFYGREEKLFF,TGTGCCAGCAGTTTCTATGGGAGGGAAGAAAAACTGTTTTTT
-,TRBV27,-,TRBJ2-5,CASSLSPTRQETQYF,TGTGCCAGCAGTTTATCCCCTACTAGACAAGAGACCCAGTACTTC
-,TRBV6-1,-,TRBJ2-2,CASPFGSTGELFF,TGTGCCAGCCCGTTCGGATCCACCGGGGAGCTGTTTTTT
-,TRBV4-2,-,TRBJ1-4,CASSQAEKLFF,TGTGCCAGCAGCCAAGCCGAAAAACTGTTTTTT
-,TRBV6-1,TRBD2,TRBJ2-1,CASSRGTRSYNEQFF,TGTGCCAGCAGCCGAGGGACTAGGTCTTACAATGAGCAGTTCTTC
-,TRBV7-2,TRBD2,TRBJ2-2,CASSVYLAGEVFF,TGTGCCAGCAGCGTCTACCTAGCGGGAGAGGTGTTTTTT
-,TRBV6-1,-,TRBJ2-2,CASSEGAYTGELFF,TGTGCCAGCAGTGAGGGGGCATACACCGGGGAGCTGTTTTTT
-,TRBV11-2,-,TRBJ1-1,CASSFRGTFNTEAFF,TGTGCCAGCAGCTTTAGGGGGACATTTAACACTGAAGCTTTCTTT
-,TRBV18,-,TRBJ1-2,CASSPGGDRAYYYGYTF,TGTGCCAGCTCACCGGGGGGAGATCGCGCCTATTACTATGGCTACACCTTC
-,TRBV9,TRBD1,TRBJ2-7,CASSVQDRGYEQYF,TGTGCCAGCAGCGTGCAGGACAGGGGCTACGAGCAGTACTTC
-,TRBV5-1,-,TRBJ2-7,CASSTGVGKGAGSSYEQYF,TGCGCCAGCAGCACGGGGGTTGGAAAGGGGGCCGGAAGCTCCTACGAGCAGTACTTC
-,TRBV28,-,TRBJ1-5,CASSTPSRQPQHF,TGTGCCAGCAGTACCCCCTCGCGTCAGCCCCAGCATTTT
-,TRBV21-1,-,TRBJ2-1,CASSLTGSSGDNEQFF,TGTGCCAGCAGCCTCACAGGGTCTAGCGGGGATAATGAGCAGTTCTTC